The 16 T cell receptor beta chains below were found in one sample sequenced in a study of shared T cell receptors in the human thymus. Measured with immunoSEQ multiplex PCR; TCRdb has only the in-frame clones, and not every one. This table has roughly 410,000 clones, approximately 95% appearing once. The sample taken for sequencing was thymocytes. The origin of the receptors is a human donor.

The rearrangement uses TRBV11-2 and TRBJ1-2; the D is unclear. CDR1 and CDR2 from the germline V gene are SGHAT and FQNNGV. The CDR3 runs 15 residues. V was clipped by 0 bases and J by 4 bases, with 12 bases between them. The CDR3 sequence is CASSLDSGYGYGYTF. The CDR3 bases are TGTGCCAGCAGCTTAGATTCGGGTTACGGCTATGGCTACACCTTC.

J is TRBJ2-6 and V is TRBV27; a weak D match, TRBD1 (6 bases). Per germline, CDR1 MNHEY and CDR2 SMNVEV (reference sequence). CDR3 length: 19 amino acids. Trimming removed 7 bases from V and 11 bases from J, with 33 bases in between. The CDR3 sequence: CASTLTTDSPLLVGDVLTF. The CDR3 nucleotides are TGTGCCAGCACACTAACAACGGACAGTCCTCTGTTGGTGGGTGACGTCCTGACTTTC. Full variable domain (remainder filled in from reference TRBV27 and TRBJ2-6): EAQVTQNPRYLITVTGKKLTVTCSQNMNHEYMSWYRQDPGLGLRQIYYSMNVEVTDKGDVPEGYKVSRKEKRNFPLILESPSPNQTSLYFCASTLTTDSPLLVGDVLTFGAGSRLTVL.

The rearrangement uses TRBV21-1 and TRBJ2-4; the table's D call of TRBD1 was not tested on the DNA. TRBV21-1 is listed as a pseudogene. The CDR3 is 22 amino acids. Here the CDR3 DNA reads TGTGCCAGCAGCAAAGTCATGCTAACAGGGGTGCAACGCGCAATAGCCAAAAACATTCAGTACTTC. This gives the protein CASSKVMLTGVQRAIAKNIQYF.

The rearrangement links TRBV6-1 to TRBJ2-2; D may be TRBD1 or TRBD2 (5 bases each). V was cut by 10 bases and J by 3 bases, with 18 bases left in between. This CDR3 spans 15 amino acids. The V gene's germline CDR1 is MNHNS and CDR2 SASEGT. CDR3 sequence (DNA): TGTGCCACCGCGCCGGGGCGTCGATACACCGGGGAGCTGTTTTTT. It translates to CATAPGRRYTGELFF.

The DNA of the CDR3 is TGTGCCAGCAGCTTTAGGACGGCAGCTAACTATGGCTACACCTTC. Translation: CASSFRTAANYGYTF. V usage is TRBV5-6 and J usage is TRBJ1-2; D gene uncertain. Germline CDR1 reads SGHDT; CDR2 reads YYEEEE. Trimming stripped 2 bases from V and 0 bases from J, with 11 bases between. The CDR3 consists of 15 residues. Full variable domain (remainder filled in from reference TRBV5-6 and TRBJ1-2): DAGVTQSPTHLIKTRGQQVTLRCSPKSGHDTVSWYQQALGQGPQFIFQYYEEEERQRGNFPDRFSGHQFPNYSSELNVNALLLGDSALYLCASSFRTAANYGYTFGSGTRLTVV.

The CDR3 coding sequence is TGTGCCAGTTCGGACACACTCACAGATACGCAGTATTTT. Amino acid sequence: CASSDTLTDTQYF. The chain combines TRBV28 with TRBJ2-3; D might be TRBD1 (5 bases). The CDR3 sequence is 13 residues long. V lost 9 bases and J lost 2, with 12 bases in between. Germline V CDR1 and CDR2: MDHEN, SYDVKM.

V is TRBV27 and J is TRBJ2-1, with a weak D call TRBD1 (7 bases). V was trimmed by 2 bases and J by 6 bases, leaving 8 bases between them. The CDR3 contains 13 residues. Per the germline V gene, CDR1 is MNHEY and CDR2 is SMNVEV (reference sequence). This chain's CDR3 is CASSLQGGNEQFF. The CDR3 region has the DNA TGTGCCAGCAGTTTACAGGGGGGCAATGAGCAGTTCTTC.

This clone has only one observation. The rearrangement links TRBV28 to TRBJ1-2; D remains unclear. The V end was cut by 7 bases, the J end by 8 bases, with 20 bases between. CDR3 length equals 14 residues. CDR1 and CDR2 (germline): MDHEN, SYDVKM. This CDR3 is CASITPGGPRGYTF. DNA of the CDR3: TGTGCCAGCATCACCCCGGGAGGCCCCAGGGGCTACACCTTC.

The CDR3 DNA reads as TGTGCCAGCAGCTACTCAGGGAGCCAGGTCACTGAAGCTTTCTTT. The encoded protein is CASSYSGSQVTEAFF. J is TRBJ1-1 and V is TRBV11-3, with D maybe TRBD1 (5 bases). The CDR3 is made up of 15 amino acids. V was trimmed by 4 bases and J by 4 bases, leaving 16 bases between them. CDR1 is SGHNT, CDR2 YENEEA, per germline.

The gene calls are TRBV5-5 and TRBJ2-4; 8 bases align to TRBD1. Per the germline V gene, CDR1 is SGHKS and CDR2 is YYEKEE (reference sequence). The CDR3 runs to 18 residues. J was trimmed by 0 bases and V by 4 bases; bases with no gene match: 12. The CDR3 bases are TGTGCCAGCAGCCTCGGCAGAGGACAGGGATTAGCCAAAAACATTCAGTACTTC. Its protein is CASSLGRGQGLAKNIQYF.

The chain recombines TRBV9 with TRBJ2-5; 9 nucleotides agree with TRBD2. CDR1 is SGDLS, CDR2 YYNGEE, per germline. CDR3 length: 15 amino acids. V lost 1 base and J lost 5; bases outside the gene matches: 6. DNA for the CDR3: TGTGCCAGCAGCGTATTAGCGGGAGTGTTTGAGACCCAGTACTTC. Protein product: CASSVLAGVFETQYF.

The chain has TRBV7-8 and TRBJ1-5, with D possibly TRBD1 on 6 matching bases. Germline V gives CDR1 SGHVS, CDR2 FQNEAQ. This CDR3 spans 14 amino acids. Trimming pared 5 bases from V and 3 bases from J, leaving 11 bases between. The CDR3: CASSLTGNNQPQHF. For the CDR3, the DNA is TGTGCCAGCAGCCTTACAGGGAACAATCAGCCCCAGCATTTT.

The V gene is TRBV5-4, the J gene TRBJ2-7; TRBD2 matches 14 bases. Trimming at V came to 4 bases and at J to 7 bases, leaving 13 bases not matched to a gene. The germline gives CDR1 SGHNT, CDR2 YYREEE (reference sequence). This CDR3 is 17 amino acids long. The DNA of the CDR3 is TGTGCCAGCAGCGGGGGGGGACTAGCGGGAGCGTCGGGAGAGCAGTACTTC. Residues: CASSGGGLAGASGEQYF.

This clone showed up just once. The chain joins TRBV18 to TRBJ2-1, with 8 bases identical to TRBD2. V lost 3 bases and J lost 1; bases outside the gene matches: 2. CDR3 length: 15 amino acids. Germline-derived CDR1 and CDR2 are KGHSH and LQKENI. This CDR3 reads CASSPSGDSYNEQFF. For the CDR3, the DNA is TGTGCCAGCTCACCTAGCGGGGATTCCTACAATGAGCAGTTCTTC.

The V and J genes are TRBV21-1 and TRBJ1-4; the table's D call, TRBD1, has no DNA check behind it. TRBV21-1 is listed as a pseudogene. The CDR3 totals 15 residues. CDR3 in DNA: TGTGCCAGCAGCAAAGTAGTCGAGGGGGATGAAAAACTGTTTTTT. As protein: CASSKVVEGDEKLFF.

The chain carries TRBV5-1 and TRBJ2-3, with D possibly matching TRBD2 (5 bases). There are 17 residues in the CDR3. Trimming cost V 4 bases and J 1 base, with 19 bases left between them. The germline gives CDR1 SGHRS, CDR2 YFSETQ. CDR3 nucleotide sequence: TGCGCCAGCAGCCCCGACTCCGGGATTAGGGGCACAGATACGCAGTATTTT. The encoded protein is CASSPDSGIRGTDTQYF.